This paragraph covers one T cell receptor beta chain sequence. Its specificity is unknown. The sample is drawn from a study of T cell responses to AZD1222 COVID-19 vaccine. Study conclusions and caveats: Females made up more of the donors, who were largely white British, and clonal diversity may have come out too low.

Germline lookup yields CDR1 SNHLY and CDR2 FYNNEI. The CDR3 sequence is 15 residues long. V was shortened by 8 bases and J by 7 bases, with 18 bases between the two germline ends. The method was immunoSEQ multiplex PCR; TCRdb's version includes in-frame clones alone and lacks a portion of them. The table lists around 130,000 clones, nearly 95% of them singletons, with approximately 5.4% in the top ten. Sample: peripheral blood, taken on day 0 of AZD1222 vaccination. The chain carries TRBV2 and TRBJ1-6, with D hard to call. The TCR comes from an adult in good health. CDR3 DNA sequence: TGTGCCAGCCACATCGACCCGGGAGGCAATTCACCCCTCCACTTT. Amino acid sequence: CASHIDPGGNSPLHF.